This T cell receptor (beta chain) stems from a study of T-cell memory formation after mild COVID-19. Turning to the study itself: The study found TCR clusters largely donor specific. Study-level findings and limits: Clones that contracted from day 15 to 85 were balanced CD4/CD8, while later expanders leaned CD4+.

This CDR3 has 14 amino acids. CDR1 and CDR2 (germline): MDHEN, SYDVKM. J was trimmed by 3 bases and V by 6 bases; bases with no gene match: 6. TCRdb used MiXCR to reprocess the 5' RACE reads, holding one entry per CDR3 protein. This sample carries roughly 80,000 distinct CDR3 sequences, approximately 23% of them seen once, and the ten largest clones take less than 55%. The table lists this clonotype with many counts. No antigen is known for it. The sequence came from a young man who had mild COVID-19 (a few samples of this study predate the infection). Cell type and time point are not known. The chain employs TRBV28 and TRBJ2-3; 7 bases match TRBD2. Sequences were obtained from PBMCs or a T cell subset sorted from them (not recorded which). This CDR3 reads CASSFLGGTDTQYF. The DNA of the CDR3 is TGTGCCAGCAGCTTCCTCGGGGGGACAGATACGCAGTATTTT.